This T cell receptor beta chain was captured by sequencing in a study of blood T cell repertoires in COVID-19. Whole-study context: The United States, Italy and Spain provided the acute and convalescent COVID-19 samples.

V was clipped by 4 bases and J by 0 bases; unmatched bases: 13. The CDR3 runs 18 residues. Germline V lookup: CDR1 MDHEN, CDR2 SYDVKM. Method: immunoSEQ multiplex PCR; TCRdb's copy keeps in-frame clones and lacks some. The sample contains approximately 69,000 clones, 75% to 85% of which appear only once. Sequencing was performed on peripheral blood. The TCR was taken from a woman aged 70-85 years with acute or convalescent COVID-19. The chain carries TRBV28 and TRBJ2-3, with 7 bases matching TRBD1. The CDR3 nucleotides read TGTGCCAGCAGTTCATATGCCGTCCGGACAGGTAGCACAGATACGCAGTATTTT. It encodes CASSSYAVRTGSTDTQYF.